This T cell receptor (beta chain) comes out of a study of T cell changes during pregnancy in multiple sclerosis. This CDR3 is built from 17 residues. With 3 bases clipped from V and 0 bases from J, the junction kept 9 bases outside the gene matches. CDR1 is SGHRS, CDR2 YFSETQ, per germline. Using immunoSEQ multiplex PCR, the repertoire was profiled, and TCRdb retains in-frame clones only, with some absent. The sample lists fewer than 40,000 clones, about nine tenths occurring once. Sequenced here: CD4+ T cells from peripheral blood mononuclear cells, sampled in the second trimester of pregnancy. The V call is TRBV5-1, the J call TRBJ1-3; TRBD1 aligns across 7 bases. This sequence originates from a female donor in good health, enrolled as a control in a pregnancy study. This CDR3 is CASSSTSGQSSGNTIYF. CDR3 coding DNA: TGCGCCAGCAGCTCCACATCGGGACAGAGCTCTGGAAACACCATATATTTT.